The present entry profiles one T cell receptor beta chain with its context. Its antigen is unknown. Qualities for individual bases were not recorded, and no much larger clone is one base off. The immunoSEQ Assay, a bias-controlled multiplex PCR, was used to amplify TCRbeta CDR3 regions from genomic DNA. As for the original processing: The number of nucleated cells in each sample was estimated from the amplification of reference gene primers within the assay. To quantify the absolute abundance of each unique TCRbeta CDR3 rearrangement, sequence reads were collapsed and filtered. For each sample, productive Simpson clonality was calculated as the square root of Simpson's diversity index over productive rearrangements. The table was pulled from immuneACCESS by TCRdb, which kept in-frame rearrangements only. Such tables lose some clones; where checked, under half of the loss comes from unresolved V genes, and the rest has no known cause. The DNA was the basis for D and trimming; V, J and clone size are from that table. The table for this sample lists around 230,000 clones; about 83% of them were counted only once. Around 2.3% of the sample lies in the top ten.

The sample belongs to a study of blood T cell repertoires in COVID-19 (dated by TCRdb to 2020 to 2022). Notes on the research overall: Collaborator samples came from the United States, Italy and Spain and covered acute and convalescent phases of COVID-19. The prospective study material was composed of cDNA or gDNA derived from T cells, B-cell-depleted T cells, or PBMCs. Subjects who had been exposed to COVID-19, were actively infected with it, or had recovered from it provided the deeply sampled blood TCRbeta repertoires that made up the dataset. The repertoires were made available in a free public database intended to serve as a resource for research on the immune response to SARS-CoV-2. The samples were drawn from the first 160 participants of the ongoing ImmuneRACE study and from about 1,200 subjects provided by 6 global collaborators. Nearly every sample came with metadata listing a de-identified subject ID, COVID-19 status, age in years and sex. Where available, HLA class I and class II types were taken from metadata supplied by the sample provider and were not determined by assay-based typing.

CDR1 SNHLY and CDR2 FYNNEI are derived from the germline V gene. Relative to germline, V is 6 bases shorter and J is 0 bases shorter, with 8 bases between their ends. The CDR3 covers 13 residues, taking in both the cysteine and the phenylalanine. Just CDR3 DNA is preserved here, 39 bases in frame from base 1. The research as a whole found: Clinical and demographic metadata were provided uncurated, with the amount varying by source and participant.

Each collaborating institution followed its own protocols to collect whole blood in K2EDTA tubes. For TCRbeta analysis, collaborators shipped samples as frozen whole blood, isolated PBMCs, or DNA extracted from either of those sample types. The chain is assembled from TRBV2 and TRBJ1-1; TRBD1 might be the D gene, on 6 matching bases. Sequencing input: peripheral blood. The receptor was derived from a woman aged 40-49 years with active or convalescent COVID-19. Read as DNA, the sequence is TGTGCCAGCAGGGGGGCGTTGAACACTGAAGCTTTCTTT. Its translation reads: CASRGALNTEAFF. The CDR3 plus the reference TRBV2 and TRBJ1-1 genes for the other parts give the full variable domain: EPEVTQTPSHQVTQMGQEVILRCVPISNHLYFYWYRQILGQKVEFLVSFYNNEISEKSEIFDDQFSVERPDGSNFTLKIRSTKLEDSAMYFCASRGALNTEAFFGQGTRLTVV.